This TCR beta chain comes out of a study of T cells after yellow fever vaccination. Study-wide background: In the case of low-cell-number fractions, SMART-Seq v4 Ultra Low Input was used for preparation. Study-level findings and limits: A small proportion of clonotypes was detected in both the CD4 and CD8 compartments. Abundant clonotypes from the bulk population could get into FACS-sorted repertoires as contaminants. Most clones from primary vaccination resurfaced after the booster (about 95% CD4, 88% CD8).

In regard to this clonotype: Its matching antigen is unknown.

Using its own MiXCR run on the 5' RACE reads, TCRdb lists one record per CDR3 protein. The table shows a few hundred thousand distinct CDR3 sequences, with 8.5% to 9% occurring only once. The sample in question was PBMCs, obtained on the day of the first yellow fever vaccination. This receptor was obtained from a man between 18 and 29 years old who received the YFV17D yellow fever vaccine.

The CDR3 nucleotides read TGTGCCAGCAGCCAAGATCTTCGTGGAAACACCATATATTTT. It is translated as CASSQDLRGNTIYF. The chain joins TRBV14 to TRBJ1-3; D ambiguous. The CDR3 loop spans 14 amino acids. V gave up 0 bases and J gave up 3 bases, with 6 bases separating them. Germline V gene lookup returns CDR1 SGHDN and CDR2 FVKESK.